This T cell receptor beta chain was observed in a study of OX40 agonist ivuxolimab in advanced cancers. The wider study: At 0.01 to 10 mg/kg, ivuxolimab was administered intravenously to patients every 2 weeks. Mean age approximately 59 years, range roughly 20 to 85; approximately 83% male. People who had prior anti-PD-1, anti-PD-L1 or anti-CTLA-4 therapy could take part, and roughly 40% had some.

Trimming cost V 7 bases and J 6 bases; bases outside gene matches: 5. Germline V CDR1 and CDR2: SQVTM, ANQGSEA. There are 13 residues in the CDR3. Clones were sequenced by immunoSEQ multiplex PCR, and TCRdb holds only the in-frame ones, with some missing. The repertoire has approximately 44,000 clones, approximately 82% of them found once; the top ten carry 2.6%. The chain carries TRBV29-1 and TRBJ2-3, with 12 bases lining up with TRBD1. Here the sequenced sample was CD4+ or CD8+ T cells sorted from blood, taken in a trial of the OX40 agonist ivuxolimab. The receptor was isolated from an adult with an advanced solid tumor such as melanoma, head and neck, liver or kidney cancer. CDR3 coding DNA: TGCAGCGCCGGGACAGGGGGCTTGGATACGCAGTATTTT. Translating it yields CSAGTGGLDTQYF.